This passage covers 8 T cell receptor beta chains from one sample sequenced in a study of regulatory T cells in long-lasting Graves disease. HTBI primers from iRepertoire and Arm-PCR of CDR3 regions yielded the TCR beta libraries. Via MiXCR, TCRdb re-called the multiplex PCR reads, giving one row per CDR3 protein. This table has some 400,000 distinct CDR3 sequences, under 15% appearing once. Regarding time point: newly diagnosed GD, antithyroid drugs for less than 3 months. Isolated PBMC RNA provided the starting material for the TCR library. These data were likewise used in another study, on T cells in Graves' hyperthyroidism and ophthalmopathy.

The sequencing here drew on peripheral blood mononuclear cells (PBMCs), taken at new diagnosis, from a patient treated with antithyroid drugs. All receptors derive from a woman in her 30s with Graves disease.

This clonotype has a handful of counts. The chain couples TRBV4-1 to TRBJ2-1; no clear D gene. This CDR3 contains 15 residues. Germline V CDR1 and CDR2: MGHRA, YSYEKL. V was trimmed by 1 base and J by 4 bases, leaving 11 bases between them. The CDR3 DNA is TGCGCCAGCAGCCAAGCCTCGAACACTTACAATGAGCAGTTCTTC. It encodes CASSQASNTYNEQFF.

This clonotype was recorded at least ten times. The chain recombines TRBV9 with TRBJ1-2; possibly TRBD1 for D (5 bases). The CDR3 runs 16 residues. The germline V gene encodes CDR1 SGDLS and CDR2 YYNGEE. V lost 3 bases, J lost 4 bases, and 19 bases lay in between. CDR3 bases: TGTGCCAGCAGCGACCGGGACGGACTACCACCCTATGGCTACACCTTC. This encodes CASSDRDGLPPYGYTF.

In its sample, this clonotype was seen many times. The gene calls are TRBV6-5 and TRBJ2-1; D uncertain. CDR3 size: 16 residues. V gave up 0 bases and J gave up 8 bases, with 17 bases separating them. Germline V gene lookup returns CDR1 MNHEY and CDR2 SVGAGI. CDR3 bases: TGTGCCAGCAGTTACTCCTCCAACCTCCTCGGTGATGAGCAGTTCTTC. It yields the protein CASSYSSNLLGDEQFF.

This clonotype was seen more than once but under ten times. The chain carries TRBV7-9 and TRBJ1-2; unclear D gene. V was pared by 6 bases and J by 6 bases, with 17 bases between. Germline V CDR1 and CDR2: SEHNR, FQNEAQ (reference sequence). The CDR3 extends over 14 amino acids. The CDR3 spells CASSQDAAGDGYTF. CDR3 bases: TGTGCCAGCAGTCAAGACGCGGCCGGGGATGGCTACACCTTC. The entire variable domain, with the rest obtained from reference TRBV7-9 and TRBJ1-2, is as follows: DTGVSQNPRHKITKRGQNVTFRCDPISEHNRLYWYRQTLGQGPEFLTYFQNEAQLEKSRLLSDRFSAERPKGSFSTLEIQRTEQGDSAMYLCASSQDAAGDGYTFGSGTRLTVV.

This clonotype was seen a few times. The CDR3 is CASSLKREGLTDTQYF. The CDR3 DNA reads as TGCGCCAGCAGCCTCAAGCGGGAGGGCCTAACAGATACGCAGTATTTT. V and J are TRBV5-1 and TRBJ2-3; 10 nucleotides line up with TRBD2. Germline V gene lookup returns CDR1 SGHRS and CDR2 YFSETQ. The CDR3 is 16 amino acids. Unmatched junction bases numbered 8, after V lost 4 bases and J lost 3 bases.

This clonotype was detected a few times. The chain uses TRBV20-1 and TRBJ1-1; 8 bases align to TRBD1. Trimming cost V 4 bases and J 5 bases; bases outside gene matches: 6. Germline V CDR1 and CDR2: DFQATT, SNEGSKA (reference sequence). This CDR3 spans 13 amino acids. The CDR3 DNA follows: TGCAGTGCTATGGCTCAGGGGGCGACTGAAGCTTTCTTT. Amino acids: CSAMAQGATEAFF.

About this clonotype itself: A read error may be the cause here, since a much bigger clone is one base away. The chain links TRBV25-1 to TRBJ1-1; no definite D call. The CDR3 runs to 13 residues. Between the trimmed V and J ends, which lost 8 bases and 0 bases, there was a span of 10 bases. Germline V CDR1 and CDR2: MGHDK, SYGVNS. In DNA form, the CDR3 reads TGTGCCAGCGGCCCCGGGCTGAACACTGAAGCTTTCTTT. Amino acid sequence: CASGPGLNTEAFF.

V usage is TRBV2 and J usage is TRBJ2-1; possible D gene TRBD2, 6 bases. Trimming removed 7 bases at V and 1 base at J, with 8 bases between. Germline V lookup: CDR1 SNHLY, CDR2 FYNNEI. This CDR3 spans 13 amino acids. As DNA, the CDR3 is TGTGCCAGCAAAGGACTATCCTACAATGAGCAGTTCTTC. Encoded protein: CASKGLSYNEQFF.